This section outlines one T cell receptor beta chain sequence together with its context. This entry comes from a study of cytomegalovirus exposure and HLA in healthy donors. Primers for the PCR totalled 60 Vbeta and 13 Jbeta. The table came from immunoSEQ multiplex PCR; TCRdb's copy has only in-frame clones and leaves some out. The sample lists hundreds of thousands of clones, 76% occurring once. Germline CDR1 is MDHEN and CDR2 is SYDVKM. This CDR3 spans 16 amino acids. Losses at the gene ends were 5 bases for V and 1 base for J; bases not matched to a gene: 8. The sequence was collected from a man younger than 35 in good health and CMV-seronegative. The chain employs TRBV28 and TRBJ2-7, with 10 bases lining up with TRBD1. The sample was PBMCs. The CDR3 spells CASSIPGQGRSYEQYF. DNA for the CDR3: TGTGCCAGCAGTATACCGGGACAGGGGAGATCCTACGAGCAGTACTTC. Full variable domain (outside the CDR3, taken from reference TRBV28 and TRBJ2-7): DVKVTQSSRYLVKRTGEKVFLECVQDMDHENMFWYRQDPGLGLRLIYFSYDVKMKEKGDIPEGYSVSREKKERFSLILESASTNQTSMYLCASSIPGQGRSYEQYFGPGTRLTVT.